This T cell receptor beta chain was profiled in a study of CD8 T cells in Susac syndrome (dated by TCRdb to about 2019). General notes on the study: Among the Susac syndrome patients who were sequenced, clinically active disease was present in five or six and clinical remission was observed in roughly eight. At the time of blood withdrawal, Susac syndrome patients were either therapy-naive, taking corticosteroids (with some also receiving IVIg), or on IVIg alone. The study used repertoire sequencing to test whether antigen drove CD8+ T cell activation and differentiation in Susac syndrome. What the authors observed across the whole study: No clonal expansion was detected in the CD4+ T cell repertoire of Susac syndrome patients. The TCR sequencing and HLA analysis was acknowledged to have included a relatively small number of individuals.

Peripheral blood CD8+ and CD4+ T cells from healthy donors, Susac syndrome patients and multiple sclerosis patients were profiled using high-throughput TCR beta sequencing. Recently defined diagnostic criteria for definite or probable disease were met by the Susac syndrome patients. Bulk CD8+ and CD4+ T cells were purified magnetically by negative isolation, whereas CD8+ TEMRA cells were enriched by FACS. Blood was collected in EDTA tubes and processed within 24 hours, with PBMCs isolated through density gradient centrifugation. PBMCs destined for TCR sequencing were cryopreserved in liquid nitrogen and later thawed in a 37 °C water bath. Purity of sorted or isolated CD4+, CD8+ and CD8+ TEMRA cells was at least 90%. RNA was extracted with the RNeasy kit and roughly 0.45 to 1 ug was reverse transcribed using random hexamers. The immunoSEQ multiplex PCR assay, which covers 54 Vbeta and 13 Jbeta segments, was used to amplify TCR beta CDR3 regions. PCR amplification bias was corrected by using a synthetic template baseline for primer optimization and computational correction. Regarding the original processing steps: Reads were annotated to V, D and J genes according to IMGT and were analyzed with immunoSEQ Analyzer, with only productive sequences retained. Clonality was calculated as one minus the Shannon entropy normalized by log2 of the number of productive unique sequences. Public and private clones were assessed among the 100 most prevalent clones of each patient and control. A clone was defined as Susac-specific if it was absent from the healthy and MS cohorts, from roughly 990 published viral clones and from other ImmuneACCESS disease sequences. TCRdb ran its own pipeline on the public reads, namely fastp trimming at Q25 and MiXCR clone calling, and kept in-frame beta chains. CDR3 protein duplicates are merged, each entry listing the most common genes and DNA. The V and J calls, along with clone size, are taken from TCRdb and not from the paper's own processing. The sample table shows approximately 190,000 distinct CDR3 sequences, and around 95% are seen once. The leading ten clones occupy 0.098% of the sample.

Remarks on this clonotype: Its antigen remains unidentified. The input lacks base qualities; no much larger clone sits a single base away.

V is pared back by 6 bases and J by 3 bases, with 14 bases lying between the germline termini. From a lookup of the germline V gene, CDR1 and CDR2 are MNHEY and SVGEGT. The CDR3 numbers 15 residues from cysteine through phenylalanine. This entry keeps only the CDR3 DNA: 45 bases, framed from base 1. The rearrangement joined TRBV6-2 or TRBV6-3 to TRBJ2-2; the D segment could be TRBD1, given 6 matching bases. Sequenced input: CD4+ T cells from PBMCs. This sequence was found in a human donor with Susac syndrome. At the DNA level, the sequence is TGTGCCAGCAGCATCCGGACAGCAGACACCGGGGAGCTGTTTTTT. Its protein is CASSIRTADTGELFF.